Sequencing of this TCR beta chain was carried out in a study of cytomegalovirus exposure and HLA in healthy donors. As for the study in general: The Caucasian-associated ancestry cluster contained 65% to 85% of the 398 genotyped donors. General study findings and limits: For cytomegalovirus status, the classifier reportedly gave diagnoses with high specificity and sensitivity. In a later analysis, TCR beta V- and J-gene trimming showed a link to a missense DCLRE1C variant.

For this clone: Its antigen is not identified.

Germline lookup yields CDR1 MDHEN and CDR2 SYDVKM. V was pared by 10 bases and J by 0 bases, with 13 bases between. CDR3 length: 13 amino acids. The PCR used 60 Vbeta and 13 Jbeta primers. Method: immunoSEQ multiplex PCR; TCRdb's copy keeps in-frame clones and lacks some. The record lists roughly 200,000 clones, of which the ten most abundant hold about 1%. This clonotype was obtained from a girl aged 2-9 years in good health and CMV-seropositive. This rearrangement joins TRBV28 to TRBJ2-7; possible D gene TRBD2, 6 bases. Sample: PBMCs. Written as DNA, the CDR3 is TGTGCCACCATTAGCGGTAACTCCTACGAGCAGTACTTC. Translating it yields CATISGNSYEQYF.